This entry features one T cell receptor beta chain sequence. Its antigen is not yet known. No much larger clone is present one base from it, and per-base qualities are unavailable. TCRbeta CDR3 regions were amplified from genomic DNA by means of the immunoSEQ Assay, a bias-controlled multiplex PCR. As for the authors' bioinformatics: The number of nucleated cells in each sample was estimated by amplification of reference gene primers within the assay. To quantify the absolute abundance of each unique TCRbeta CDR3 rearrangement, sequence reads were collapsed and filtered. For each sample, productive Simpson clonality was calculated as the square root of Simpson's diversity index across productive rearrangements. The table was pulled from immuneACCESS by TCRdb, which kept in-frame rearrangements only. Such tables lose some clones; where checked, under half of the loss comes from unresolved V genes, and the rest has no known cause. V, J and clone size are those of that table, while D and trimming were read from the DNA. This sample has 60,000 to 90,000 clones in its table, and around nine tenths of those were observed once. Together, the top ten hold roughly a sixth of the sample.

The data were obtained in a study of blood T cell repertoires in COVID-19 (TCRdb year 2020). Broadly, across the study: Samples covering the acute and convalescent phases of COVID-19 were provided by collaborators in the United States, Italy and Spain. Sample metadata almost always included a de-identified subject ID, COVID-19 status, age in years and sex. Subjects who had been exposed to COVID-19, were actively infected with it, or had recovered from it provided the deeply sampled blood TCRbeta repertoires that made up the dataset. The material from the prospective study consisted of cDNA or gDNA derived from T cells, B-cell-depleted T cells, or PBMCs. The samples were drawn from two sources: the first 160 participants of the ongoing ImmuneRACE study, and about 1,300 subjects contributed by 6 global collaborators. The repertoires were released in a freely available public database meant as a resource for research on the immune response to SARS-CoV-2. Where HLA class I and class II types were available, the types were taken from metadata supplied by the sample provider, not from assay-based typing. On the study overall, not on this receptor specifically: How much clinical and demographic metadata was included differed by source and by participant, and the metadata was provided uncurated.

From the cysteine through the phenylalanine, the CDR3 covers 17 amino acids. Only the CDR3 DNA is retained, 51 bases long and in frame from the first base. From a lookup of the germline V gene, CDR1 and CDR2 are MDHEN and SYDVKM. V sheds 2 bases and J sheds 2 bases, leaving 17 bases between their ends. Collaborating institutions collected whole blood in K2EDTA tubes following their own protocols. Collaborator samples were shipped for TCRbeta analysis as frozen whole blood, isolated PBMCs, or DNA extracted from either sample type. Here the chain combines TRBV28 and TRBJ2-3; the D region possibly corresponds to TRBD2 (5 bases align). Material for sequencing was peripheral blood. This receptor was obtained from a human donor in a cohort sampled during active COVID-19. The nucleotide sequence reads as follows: TGTGCCAGCAGTTTAGCCCTCCGGACGGGGATCACAGATACGCAGTATTTT. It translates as CASSLALRTGITDTQYF.